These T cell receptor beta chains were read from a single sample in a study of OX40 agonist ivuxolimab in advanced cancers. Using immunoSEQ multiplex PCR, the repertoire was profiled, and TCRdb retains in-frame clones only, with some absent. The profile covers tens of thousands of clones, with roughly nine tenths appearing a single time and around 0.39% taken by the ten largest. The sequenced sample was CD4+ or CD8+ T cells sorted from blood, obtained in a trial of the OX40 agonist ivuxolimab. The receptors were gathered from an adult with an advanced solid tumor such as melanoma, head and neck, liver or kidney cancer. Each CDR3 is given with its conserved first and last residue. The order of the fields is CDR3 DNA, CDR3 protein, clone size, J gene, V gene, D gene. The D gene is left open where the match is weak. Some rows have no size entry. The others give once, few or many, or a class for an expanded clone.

CDR3 DNA: TGCGCCAGCAGCCTCCCGGGAAGTTGGGAGCAGTTCTTC; CDR3 protein: CASSLPGSWEQFF; clone size: NA; J gene: TRBJ2-1; V gene: TRBV5-1; D gene: NA
CDR3 DNA: TGTGCCAGCAGCTCCCCCCCCGCGCTGAGCTCCTACAATGAGCAGTTCTTC; CDR3 protein: CASSSPPALSSYNEQFF; clone size: NA; J gene: TRBJ2-1; V gene: TRBV11-2; D gene: NA
CDR3 DNA: TGTGCCAGCAGCCACCCTAGTTTCTTAGGAGACAATGAGCAGTTCTTC; CDR3 protein: CASSHPSFLGDNEQFF; clone size: NA; J gene: TRBJ2-1; V gene: TRBV14; D gene: NA
CDR3 DNA: TGTGCCAGTAGTATCGTGGGGGCCTCTTCCTACGAGCAGTACTTC; CDR3 protein: CASSIVGASSYEQYF; clone size: few; J gene: TRBJ2-7; V gene: TRBV19; D gene: NA
CDR3 DNA: TGTGCCAGCAGCTTGTGGGGGGGTGACTACGAGCAGTACTTC; CDR3 protein: CASSLWGGDYEQYF; clone size: NA; J gene: TRBJ2-7; V gene: TRBV5-6; D gene: TRBD2
CDR3 DNA: TGTGCCAGCAGCCTCGACGGGGACAGGTACTATGGCTACACCTTC; CDR3 protein: CASSLDGDRYYGYTF; clone size: NA; J gene: TRBJ1-2; V gene: TRBV7-9; D gene: TRBD1
CDR3 DNA: TGTGCCATCAGTGAGTCCAATAGGGTGGACTACGAGCAGTACTTC; CDR3 protein: CAISESNRVDYEQYF; clone size: NA; J gene: TRBJ2-7; V gene: TRBV10-3; D gene: NA
CDR3 DNA: TGTGCCAGCGGGACTTTGCGGTACTTC; CDR3 protein: CASGTLRYF; clone size: NA; J gene: TRBJ2-5; V gene: TRBV2; D gene: NA
CDR3 DNA: TGTGCCAGCAGGGCGTCAGACTATGGCTACACCTTC; CDR3 protein: CASRASDYGYTF; clone size: NA; J gene: TRBJ1-2; V gene: TRBV6-1; D gene: NA
CDR3 DNA: TGTGCCAGCTCACGATTACAGGGGGTCAACGAGCAGTACTTC; CDR3 protein: CASSRLQGVNEQYF; clone size: once; J gene: TRBJ2-7; V gene: TRBV18; D gene: TRBD1
CDR3 DNA: TGTGCCAGCAGCTCGACTCCCGAACCTTACAATGAGCAGTTCTTC; CDR3 protein: CASSSTPEPYNEQFF; clone size: NA; J gene: TRBJ2-1; V gene: TRBV7-7; D gene: NA
CDR3 DNA: TGTGCCAGCTCACCACTCGATCCGCAGATGAACACTGAAGCTTTCTTT; CDR3 protein: CASSPLDPQMNTEAFF; clone size: NA; J gene: TRBJ1-1; V gene: TRBV18; D gene: NA
CDR3 DNA: TGTGCCTTCTCAATACAGGGGGTTAGCACAGATACGCAGTATTTT; CDR3 protein: CAFSIQGVSTDTQYF; clone size: NA; J gene: TRBJ2-3; V gene: TRBV30; D gene: TRBD1
CDR3 DNA: TGTGCCAGCAGTTTATCCAGTCCGGGTGGGCAGTACTTC; CDR3 protein: CASSLSSPGGQYF; clone size: NA; J gene: TRBJ2-7; V gene: TRBV28; D gene: NA
CDR3 DNA: TGTGCCAGCAGTCCCGCCCCTCTATACAATGAGCAGTTCTTC; CDR3 protein: CASSPAPLYNEQFF; clone size: NA; J gene: TRBJ2-1; V gene: TRBV28; D gene: NA
CDR3 DNA: TGTGCCAGCAGCTTATGGGGGGCGAATTCACCCCTCCACTTT; CDR3 protein: CASSLWGANSPLHF; clone size: NA; J gene: TRBJ1-6; V gene: TRBV7-8; D gene: NA
CDR3 DNA: TGTGCCAGCAGCATATTACGACAGGACCCCACTGAAGCTTTCTTT; CDR3 protein: CASSILRQDPTEAFF; clone size: NA; J gene: TRBJ1-1; V gene: TRBV2; D gene: NA
CDR3 DNA: TGTGCCAGCAGTAGCTGGGACAGGGGAGGCGAGCAGTACTTC; CDR3 protein: CASSSWDRGGEQYF; clone size: many; J gene: TRBJ2-7; V gene: TRBV2; D gene: TRBD1
CDR3 DNA: TGTGCCAGCAGTGAAGAATTGGCGTGGTCTGAAGCTTTCTTT; CDR3 protein: CASSEELAWSEAFF; clone size: NA; J gene: TRBJ1-1; V gene: TRBV6-1; D gene: NA
CDR3 DNA: TGTGCCAGCTCACCGTCGGGGGCGAATTCACCCCTCCACTTT; CDR3 protein: CASSPSGANSPLHF; clone size: few; J gene: TRBJ1-6; V gene: TRBV18; D gene: NA
CDR3 DNA: TGCGCCAGCAGCTTAGGATTCGGGAGTTTAGGCAATGAGCAGTTCTTC; CDR3 protein: CASSLGFGSLGNEQFF; clone size: NA; J gene: TRBJ2-1; V gene: TRBV5-1; D gene: NA
CDR3 DNA: TGTGCCAGCAGTTACTCGCTCCAGACCCCTTTCGGCTACACCTTC; CDR3 protein: CASSYSLQTPFGYTF; clone size: once; J gene: TRBJ1-2; V gene: TRBV6-5; D gene: NA
CDR3 DNA: TGTGCCAGCAGCTTCGGGACAGGGGATGAGCAGTACTTC; CDR3 protein: CASSFGTGDEQYF; clone size: once; J gene: TRBJ2-7; V gene: TRBV11-3; D gene: TRBD1
CDR3 DNA: TGTGCCAGCAGAAAGGGGCCCTCCTACGAGCAGTACTTC; CDR3 protein: CASRKGPSYEQYF; clone size: NA; J gene: TRBJ2-7; V gene: TRBV27; D gene: NA
CDR3 DNA: TGTGCCATCAGCATCGGGACAGGGTCCACCGGGGAGCTGTTTTTT; CDR3 protein: CAISIGTGSTGELFF; clone size: once; J gene: TRBJ2-2; V gene: TRBV10-3; D gene: TRBD1
CDR3 DNA: TGTGCCAGTACCCGGGACGAGAACACCTACGAGCAGTACTTC; CDR3 protein: CASTRDENTYEQYF; clone size: once; J gene: TRBJ2-7; V gene: TRBV7-8; D gene: NA
CDR3 DNA: TGTGCCATCAGTACTACAGAAGACTATGGCTACACCTTC; CDR3 protein: CAISTTEDYGYTF; clone size: NA; J gene: TRBJ1-2; V gene: TRBV10-3; D gene: NA
CDR3 DNA: TGTGCCAGTAGTACTCGGAGACAGGGATCCAATGAGCAGTTCTTC; CDR3 protein: CASSTRRQGSNEQFF; clone size: NA; J gene: TRBJ2-1; V gene: TRBV19; D gene: TRBD1
CDR3 DNA: TGTGCCAGCAGCTCGGTCTCCGGAGGGCCGGGTAATTCACCCCTCCACTTT; CDR3 protein: CASSSVSGGPGNSPLHF; clone size: NA; J gene: TRBJ1-6; V gene: TRBV5-6; D gene: NA
CDR3 DNA: TGCGCCAGCAGCCAAGAAGGAACTAGCGGATACAATGAGCAGTTCTTC; CDR3 protein: CASSQEGTSGYNEQFF; clone size: NA; J gene: TRBJ2-1; V gene: TRBV4-1; D gene: TRBD2
CDR3 DNA: TGTGCCAGCAGCTTAGCCTTGGGGTCAGTGCCGACTAATGAAAAACTGTTTTTT; CDR3 protein: CASSLALGSVPTNEKLFF; clone size: NA; J gene: TRBJ1-4; V gene: TRBV7-8; D gene: NA
CDR3 DNA: TGTGCCAGCAGCCAGGGACAGCAAGAGACCCAGTACTTC; CDR3 protein: CASSQGQQETQYF; clone size: NA; J gene: TRBJ2-5; V gene: TRBV7-6; D gene: TRBD1